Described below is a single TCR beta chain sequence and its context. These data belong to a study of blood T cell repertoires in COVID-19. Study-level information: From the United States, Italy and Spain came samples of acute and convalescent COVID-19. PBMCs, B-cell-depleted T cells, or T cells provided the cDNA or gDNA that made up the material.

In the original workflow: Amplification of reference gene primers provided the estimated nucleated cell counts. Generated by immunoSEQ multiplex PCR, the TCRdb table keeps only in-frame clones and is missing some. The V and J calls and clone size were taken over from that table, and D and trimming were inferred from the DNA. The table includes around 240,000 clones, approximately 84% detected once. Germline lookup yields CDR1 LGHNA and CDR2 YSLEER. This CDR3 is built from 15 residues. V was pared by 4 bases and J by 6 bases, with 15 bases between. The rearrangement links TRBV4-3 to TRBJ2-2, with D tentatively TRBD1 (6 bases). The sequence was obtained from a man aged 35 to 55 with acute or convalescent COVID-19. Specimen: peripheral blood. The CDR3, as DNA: TGCGCCAGCAGCCGAGGGGGAGTGGGGCCCGGGGAGCTGTTTTTT. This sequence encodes CASSRGGVGPGELFF.